These T cell receptor beta chains were read from a single sample in a study of cytomegalovirus exposure and HLA in healthy donors. Measured with immunoSEQ multiplex PCR; TCRdb has only the in-frame clones, and not every one. The data show 150,000 to 200,000 clones, with roughly 74% seen just once and 13% to 15% held by the top ten. The sample comprised PBMCs. These receptors were obtained from a woman aged 25 to 45 in good health and CMV-seropositive. Each CDR3 is given with its conserved first and last residue. Fields, in order: D gene, V gene, clone size, J gene, CDR3 protein, CDR3 DNA. A D gene is named only where the DNA matches it firmly. Clone size is not always given. Where it is, it says once, few, many or a class for expanded clones.

TRBD1,TRBV28,.,TRBJ1-1,CASSGDSLNTEAFF,TGTGCCAGCAGTGGGGACAGTCTGAACACTGAAGCTTTCTTT
.,TRBV13,.,TRBJ2-7,CASSRYPPQGFSYEQYF,TGTGCCAGCAGCAGGTACCCTCCCCAGGGTTTCTCCTACGAGCAGTACTTC
TRBD2,TRBV10-2,few,TRBJ2-1,CASSELAGKDNEQFF,TGCGCCAGCAGTGAACTAGCGGGAAAGGACAATGAGCAGTTCTTC
.,TRBV2,few,TRBJ1-2,CASRGQGYGYTF,TGTGCCAGCAGAGGTCAGGGCTATGGCTACACCTTC
TRBD2,TRBV19,few,TRBJ2-1,CASSQRLAGRAINEQFF,TGTGCCAGTAGTCAACGACTGGCCGGGAGGGCCATCAATGAGCAGTTCTTC
.,TRBV5-1,once,TRBJ1-5,CASSRGGDQPQHF,TGCGCCAGCAGCCGGGGGGGGGATCAGCCCCAGCATTTT
TRBD1,TRBV11-2,.,TRBJ2-7,CASSSWDRSYEQYF,TGTGCCAGCAGCTCCTGGGACAGGAGCTACGAGCAGTACTTC
TRBD1,TRBV2,.,TRBJ2-7,CASAGTEDTHSNF,TGTGCCAGCGCCGGGACAGAGGATACGCACTCGAACTTC
.,TRBV6-5,.,TRBJ2-7,CASSYSTTGSVGEQYF,TGTGCCAGCAGTTACTCGACGACGGGGAGCGTGGGGGAGCAGTACTTC
.,TRBV7-8,.,TRBJ1-4,CASSLALNEKLFF,TGTGCCAGCAGCTTAGCACTTAATGAAAAACTGTTTTTT
TRBD1,TRBV7-9,once,TRBJ1-2,CASSLAPGGGGYGYTF,TGTGCCAGCAGCTTGGCTCCGGGAGGGGGCGGCTATGGCTACACCTTC
TRBD2,TRBV7-2,.,TRBJ2-2,CASSFAKAGGRDGELFF,TGTGCCAGCAGCTTCGCCAAAGCGGGAGGCAGGGACGGGGAGCTGTTTTTT
.,TRBV2,few,TRBJ1-6,CASSEALGQPPSPLHF,TGTGCCAGCAGTGAAGCGCTGGGACAACCCCCGTCTCCCCTCCACTTT
TRBD1,TRBV5-4,.,TRBJ1-2,CASSGAGTGAYGYTF,TGTGCCAGCAGCGGAGCCGGGACAGGGGCCTATGGCTACACCTTC
.,TRBV28,.,TRBJ1-2,CASTDRGIGSAGYTF,TGTGCCAGCACCGATAGAGGGATAGGCTCGGCCGGCTACACCTTC
.,TRBV29-1,.,TRBJ1-2,CSVTVGLGDGYTF,TGCAGCGTTACAGTTGGACTAGGCGATGGCTACACCTTC
.,TRBV25-1,.,TRBJ2-4,CASSDGGRNIQYF,TGTGCCAGCAGTGACGGGGGTCGGAACATTCAGTACTTC
.,TRBV10-3,.,TRBJ1-5,CAISESTGLNQPQHF,TGTGCCATCAGTGAGTCGACAGGCCTCAATCAGCCCCAGCATTTT
.,TRBV14,.,TRBJ1-3,CASSQQRGNTIYF,TGTGCCAGCAGCCAGCAGCGTGGAAACACCATATATTTT
.,TRBV6-5,.,TRBJ1-4,CASSRSYIKEKLFF,TGTGCCAGCAGTCGATCTTACATCAAGGAAAAACTGTTTTTT
TRBD2,TRBV28,.,TRBJ2-7,CASSPSGSPYEQYF,TGTGCCAGCAGTCCCAGCGGGAGCCCCTACGAGCAGTACTTC
TRBD1,TRBV7-8,.,TRBJ1-2,CASSPVDDRVSNYGYTF,TGTGCCAGCAGCCCCGTCGACGACAGGGTGTCTAACTATGGCTACACCTTC
TRBD2,TRBV4-1,.,TRBJ2-7,CASSQDWTSGDMTYEQYF,TGCGCCAGCAGCCAAGATTGGACTAGCGGGGACATGACCTACGAGCAGTACTTC
TRBD1,TRBV6-5,.,TRBJ1-5,CASSHTGDEEQPQHF,TGTGCCAGCAGCCATACAGGGGACGAAGAACAGCCCCAGCATTTT
.,TRBV19,.,TRBJ2-3,CASSIDHQDSTDTQYF,TGTGCCAGTAGTATAGATCATCAGGATAGCACAGATACGCAGTATTTT
.,TRBV5-1,.,TRBJ2-2,CASSLDDSTGELFF,TGCGCCAGCAGCTTGGACGACAGCACCGGGGAGCTGTTTTTT
.,TRBV29-1,.,TRBJ1-1,CSVEILTEAFF,TGCAGCGTTGAAATCCTTACTGAAGCTTTCTTT
.,TRBV6-1,few,TRBJ1-5,CASSVGSGKQPQHF,TGTGCCAGCAGTGTCGGTAGCGGTAAACAGCCCCAGCATTTT
TRBD2,TRBV7-8,few,TRBJ2-5,CASSLMLLAGETQYF,TGTGCCAGCAGCTTAATGTTACTAGCGGGGGAGACCCAGTACTTC
TRBD1,TRBV9,.,TRBJ1-1,CASSGGTGPNTEAFF,TGTGCCAGCAGCGGCGGGACAGGGCCGAACACTGAAGCTTTCTTT
TRBD2,TRBV7-2,once,TRBJ2-3,CASSLGGTSGRDTQYF,TGTGCCAGCAGCTTAGGAGGGACTAGCGGGAGAGATACGCAGTATTTT
.,TRBV23-1,.,TRBJ2-7,CASRKTGTSYEQYF,TGCGCCAGCAGGAAAACAGGGACATCCTACGAGCAGTACTTC
.,TRBV20-1,.,TRBJ2-7,CSARASPEQYF,TGCAGTGCTAGGGCTTCTCCAGAGCAGTACTTC
.,TRBV6-1,.,TRBJ1-4,CASSEDPNEKLFF,TGTGCCTCCTCGGAGGATCCTAATGAAAAACTGTTTTTT
.,TRBV6-5,.,TRBJ2-1,CASSYSSGSSYNEQFF,TGTGCCAGCAGTTACTCTTCTGGGAGCTCCTACAATGAGCAGTTCTTC
.,TRBV6-1,once,TRBJ2-7,CASSEVLTSPLGDEQYF,TGTGCCAGCAGTGAGGTGTTGACTAGTCCCCTGGGGGACGAGCAGTACTTC
TRBD1,TRBV28,.,TRBJ2-5,CASTHRAGGELSQETQYF,TGTGCCAGCACCCACCGGGCAGGGGGCGAATTGAGCCAAGAGACCCAGTACTTC
TRBD2,TRBV6-4,.,TRBJ2-7,CANRTSGDSYEQYF,TGTGCCAACCGGACTAGCGGGGACTCCTACGAGCAGTACTTC
TRBD2,TRBV28,.,TRBJ2-7,CASSASGLGLVEQYF,TGTGCCAGCAGTGCCTCGGGACTAGGATTGGTAGAGCAGTACTTC
TRBD1,TRBV2,.,TRBJ1-4,CASSWTGGLTNEKLFF,TGTGCCAGCTCATGGACAGGGGGCCTGACTAATGAAAAACTGTTTTTT
TRBD2,TRBV2,.,TRBJ2-5,CASSEAALAGDVETQYF,TGTGCCAGCAGTGAAGCGGCTTTAGCGGGAGATGTAGAGACCCAGTACTTC
.,TRBV6-1,.,TRBJ1-2,CASSSTAEYGYTF,TGTGCCAGCAGCTCGACAGCCGAATATGGCTACACCTTC
TRBD1,TRBV6-5,.,TRBJ1-1,CASRPNDRGLIGAFF,TGTGCCAGCAGACCTAACGACAGGGGTTTAATAGGAGCTTTCTTT
.,TRBV13,once,TRBJ2-7,CASSPAARYEQYF,TGTGCCAGCAGCCCGGCGGCTCGGTACGAGCAGTACTTC
.,TRBV30,.,TRBJ2-1,CAWSPERGDEQFF,TGTGCCTGGAGTCCCGAGAGAGGCGATGAGCAGTTCTTC
TRBD1,TRBV27,few,TRBJ1-5,CASRGQFNQPQHF,TGTGCCAGCAGGGGACAGTTCAATCAGCCCCAGCATTTT
.,TRBV10-3,.,TRBJ1-1,CAITVRGNTEAFF,TGTGCCATCACTGTCAGGGGGAACACTGAAGCTTTCTTT
TRBD2,TRBV7-2,.,TRBJ2-7,CASSFRRASGSEEQYF,TGTGCCAGCAGCTTCCGAAGGGCTAGCGGGAGTGAAGAGCAGTACTTC
TRBD2,TRBV30,.,TRBJ2-7,CAWDTSEAYEQYF,TGTGCCTGGGATACTAGCGAGGCCTACGAGCAGTACTTC
.,TRBV6-1,.,TRBJ1-1,CASNPIAGGEAFF,TGTGCCAGCAACCCCATAGCCGGAGGTGAAGCTTTCTTT
.,TRBV7-9,.,TRBJ1-2,CAGTGGYGYTF,TGTGCCGGGACGGGGGGTTATGGCTACACCTTC
TRBD2,TRBV28,once,TRBJ2-1,CASTLAGGDNEQFF,TGTGCCAGCACACTAGCGGGGGGAGACAATGAGCAGTTCTTC
.,TRBV2,once,TRBJ2-2,CASRLGQNTGELFF,TGTGCCAGCAGGCTGGGACAGAACACCGGGGAGCTGTTTTTT
TRBD1,TRBV19,.,TRBJ1-1,CASRNRGPPHEAFF,TGTGCCAGTAGGAACAGGGGTCCCCCCCATGAAGCTTTCTTT
.,TRBV11-2,.,TRBJ2-7,CASSLGQGGYEQYF,TGTGCCAGCAGCTTAGGGCAGGGAGGCTACGAGCAGTACTTC